This TCR beta chain stems from a study of T cell repertoires in cytomegalovirus infection. Turning to the study itself: CMV epitopes used comprised recently identified HLA-C-restricted ones and well-studied HLA-B-restricted ones. It was the public TCR beta signatures that indicated both CMV infection and matching HLA type.

TCRdb analysed the reads with MiXCR anew, one entry per CDR3 protein. This table holds 750,000 to 950,000 distinct CDR3 sequences, 25% to 30% found once. The study's findings and limits: The ex vivo response was dominated by HLA-C-restricted CMV-specific TCR beta clonotypes. The cumulative frequency of public TCR beta families distinguished individuals who carried CMV together with the relevant HLA.

The V end was cut by 5 bases, the J end by 5 bases, with 9 bases between. This CDR3 is 12 amino acids long. Concerning this clonotype: Its specificity is not known.

This chain links TRBV23-1 with TRBJ1-1; no definite D call. TRBV23-1 is assigned to the ORF class and has an uncertain function. The TCR comes from a human donor in good health (CMV status not recorded). Some clones in this sample may be carry-over from other donors' samples. Sequenced here: cultured CD8+ T cells from PBMCs, sampled from culture after CMV antigen stimulation. The chain's CDR3 is CASSTRWTEAFF. DNA of the CDR3: TGCGCCAGCAGTACCCGTTGGACTGAAGCTTTCTTT.